The present T cell receptor beta chain was sequenced within a study of blood T cell repertoires in COVID-19. Study at large: Nucleic acid was either cDNA or gDNA, and it came from T cells, B-cell-depleted T cells, or PBMCs.

The participants were between 18 and 89 years old and came from some 23 US areas. Resolution of symptoms, clearance, or two negative PCRs was present in recovered Cohort 3 donors. This CDR3 is built from 16 residues. Trimming cost V 6 bases and J 4 bases, with 18 bases left between them. Germline assignment: CDR1 SNHLY and CDR2 FYNNEI. Sequenced by immunoSEQ multiplex PCR; TCRdb stores in-frame clones only, minus some. The sample has 150,000 to 200,000 clones; 80% are singletons. The gene calls are TRBV2 and TRBJ1-4; D may be TRBD1 (6 bases). Input material: PBMCs or T cells enriched from blood (not recorded which). The sequence derives from a man aged 35 to 55 who had recovered from COVID-19. CDR3 sequence reads: CASRSETGILNEKLFF. In DNA, the CDR3 is TGTGCCAGCAGGAGCGAAACAGGGATTCTTAATGAAAAACTGTTTTTT.